This T cell receptor beta chain originates from a study of cytomegalovirus exposure and HLA in healthy donors. The study, taken as a whole, reports: CMV antigen specificity of a few CMV-associated chains was confirmed in vitro. Reports showed the classifier diagnosing cytomegalovirus status with high specificity and sensitivity.

Primers: 60 Vbeta forward and 13 Jbeta reverse. Measured with immunoSEQ multiplex PCR; TCRdb has only the in-frame clones, and not every one. The sample holds some 140,000 clones, over 70% seen once. In regard to this clone: The antigen is unknown. The junction shows a germline mismatch at one end, possibly a read error. Other DNA sequences from this sample encode an identical CDR3 as well.

Donors counted as nominally healthy when sampled, yet unrecorded immune exposures were likely. Germline lookup yields CDR1 SEHNR and CDR2 FQNEAQ (reference sequence). The CDR3 runs to 12 residues. The sample consisted of PBMCs. This sequence was found in a man aged 25-45 years in good health and CMV-seronegative. The chain links TRBV7-9 to TRBJ1-1; D uncertain. CDR3 bases: TGTTCCAGCAGCTTAGGCAGGACTGAAGCTTTCTTT. Translation: CSSSLGRTEAFF.